This TCR beta chain derives from a study of T-cell reconstitution after alpha-beta-depleted transplantation in children. Unique molecular identifiers were incorporated when the TCRbeta library was constructed. TCRdb reprocessed the PCR reads via MiXCR and lists one record per CDR3 protein. The profile shows about 610,000 distinct CDR3 sequences, about 10% of them singletons. Sequencing used PBMCs from the stem cell graft donor, obtained from the stem cell graft. This TCR was recovered from a human donor who donated a stem cell graft to a child with acute myeloid leukemia.

CDR3 sequence: CASSTSGSTYTGELFF. CDR3 coding DNA: TGTGCCAGCAGCACTAGCGGGAGCACATACACCGGGGAGCTGTTTTTT. The V gene is TRBV11-3, the J gene TRBJ2-2, with 11 bases aligning to TRBD2. Germline lookup yields CDR1 SGHNT and CDR2 YENEEA. This CDR3 has 16 residues. J was trimmed by 3 bases and V by 5 bases; bases with no gene match: 5. The full variable domain, completed using reference TRBV11-3 and TRBJ2-2, is EAGVVQSPRYKIIEKKQPVAFWCNPISGHNTLYWYLQNLGQGPELLIRYENEEAVDDSQLPKDRFSAERLKGVDSTLKIQPAELGDSAVYLCASSTSGSTYTGELFFGEGSRLTVL.